This T cell receptor beta chain was recovered during a study of graft-versus-host responses after intestinal transplantation. The germline V gene has CDR1 SGDLS and CDR2 YYNGEE. The CDR3 has 17 amino acids. Deletions cut 2 bases from V and 1 base from J, with 17 bases between. The table came from immunoSEQ multiplex PCR; TCRdb's copy has only in-frame clones and leaves some out. The sample records around 40,000 clones, approximately 95% being singletons. In regard to this clone: The antigen remains unidentified.

The sequenced sample was unstimulated CD8+ T cells sorted from spleen or lymph node cells, obtained before transplant. The V and J genes are TRBV9 and TRBJ2-3; D ambiguous. The receptor comes from a human donor who was the organ donor for an intestinal transplant. The DNA of the CDR3 is TGTGCCAGCAGCGTCAGTCCCCAGAGCTGCGGCACAGATACGCAGTATTTT. It is translated as CASSVSPQSCGTDTQYF.